The source of this TCR beta chain is a study of beta chain features in type 1 diabetes. Study-level points and caveats: Moderately but significantly shorter TCRB CDR3s were found in Type 1 diabetes patients in all four CD4+ subsets.

This clone has a handful of counts. What it binds is not known. Germline V gene sequence: CDR1 MNHNS, CDR2 SASEGT. This CDR3 is 14 amino acids long. V lost 7 bases, J lost 6 bases, and 15 bases lay in between. The isolated RNA, all of it, was reverse transcribed, so expressed TCRB transcripts were what got sequenced. The table came from immunoSEQ multiplex PCR; TCRdb's copy has only in-frame clones and leaves some out. In the table there are 600,000 or so clones, around 12% of which are singletons. The TCR originated in a man younger than 40 with type 1 diabetes. The chain has TRBV6-1 and TRBJ2-2, with D possibly matching TRBD1 (7 bases). The sequenced sample was naive CD4+ T cells from blood. Written as DNA, the CDR3 is TGTGCCAGCAACGCAGGGGGGTCCGCCGGGGAGCTGTTTTTT. It translates to CASNAGGSAGELFF.